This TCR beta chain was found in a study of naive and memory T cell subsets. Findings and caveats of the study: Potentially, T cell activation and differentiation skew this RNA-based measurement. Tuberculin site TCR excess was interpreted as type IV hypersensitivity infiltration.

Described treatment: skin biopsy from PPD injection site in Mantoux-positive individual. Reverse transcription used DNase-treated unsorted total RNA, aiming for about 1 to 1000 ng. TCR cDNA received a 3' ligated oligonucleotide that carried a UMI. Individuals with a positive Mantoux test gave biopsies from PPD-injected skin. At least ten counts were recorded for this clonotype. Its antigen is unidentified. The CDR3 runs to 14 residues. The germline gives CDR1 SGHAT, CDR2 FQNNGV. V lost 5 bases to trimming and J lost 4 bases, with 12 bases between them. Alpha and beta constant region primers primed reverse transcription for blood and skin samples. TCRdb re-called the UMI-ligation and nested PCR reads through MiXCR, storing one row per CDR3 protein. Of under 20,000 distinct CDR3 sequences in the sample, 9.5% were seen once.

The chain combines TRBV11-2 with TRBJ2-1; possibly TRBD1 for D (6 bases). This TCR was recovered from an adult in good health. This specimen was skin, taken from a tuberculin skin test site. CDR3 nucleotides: TGTGCCAGCAGCGACGGACAGAATTACAATGAGCAGTTCTTC. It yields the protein CASSDGQNYNEQFF.